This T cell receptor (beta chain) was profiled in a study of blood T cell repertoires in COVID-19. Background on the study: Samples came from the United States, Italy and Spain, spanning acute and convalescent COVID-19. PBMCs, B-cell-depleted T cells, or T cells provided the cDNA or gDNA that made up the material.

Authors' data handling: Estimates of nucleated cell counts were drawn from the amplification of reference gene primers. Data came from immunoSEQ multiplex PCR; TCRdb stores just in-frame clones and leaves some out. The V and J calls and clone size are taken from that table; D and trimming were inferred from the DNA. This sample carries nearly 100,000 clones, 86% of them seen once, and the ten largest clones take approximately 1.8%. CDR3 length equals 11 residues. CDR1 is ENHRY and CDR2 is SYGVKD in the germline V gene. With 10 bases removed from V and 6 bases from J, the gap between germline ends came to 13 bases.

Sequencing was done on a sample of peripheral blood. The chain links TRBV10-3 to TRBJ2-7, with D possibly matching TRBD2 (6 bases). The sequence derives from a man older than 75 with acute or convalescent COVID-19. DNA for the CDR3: TGTGCCACCGGGACTGCTTCCGAGCAGTACTTC. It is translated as CATGTASEQYF.